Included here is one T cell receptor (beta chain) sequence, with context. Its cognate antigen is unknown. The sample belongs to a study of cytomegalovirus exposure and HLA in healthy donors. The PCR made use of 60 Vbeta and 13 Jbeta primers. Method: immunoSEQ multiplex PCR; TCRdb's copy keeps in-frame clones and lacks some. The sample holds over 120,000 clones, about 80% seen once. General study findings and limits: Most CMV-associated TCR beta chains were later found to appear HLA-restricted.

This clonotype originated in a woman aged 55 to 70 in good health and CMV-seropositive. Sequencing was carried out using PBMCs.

The CDR3 DNA is TGTGCCAGCAGCCCGACCGTCTGGACAGGGGGTGGAGGGCAGTACTTC. It specifies CASSPTVWTGGGGQYF. The chain combines TRBV5-7 with TRBJ2-7, with TRBD1 matching over 10 bases. TRBV5-7 is an open reading frame, and its role is uncertain. The ends lost 4 bases at V and 9 bases at J; junction bases unmatched: 16. The CDR3 extends over 16 amino acids.